Detailed here is one T cell receptor (beta chain). The data belong to a study of OX40 agonist ivuxolimab in advanced cancers. From germline, CDR1 is SGDLS and CDR2 YYNGEE. The CDR3 is 13 residues long. Trimming cost V 3 bases and J 11 bases, with 17 bases left between them. Some clones are missing from TCRdb's copy, which holds only in-frame ones; the method was immunoSEQ multiplex PCR. This sample has some 69,000 clones; approximately 90% occur once, and the top ten carry about 0.3%. This receptor was taken from an adult with an advanced solid tumor such as melanoma, head and neck, liver or kidney cancer. This sequence joins TRBV9 and TRBJ2-5; perhaps TRBD1 as D (7 bases). The sequences come from CD4+ or CD8+ T cells sorted from blood, collected in a trial of the OX40 agonist ivuxolimab. CDR3 sequence reads: CASSETRDSGQYF. CDR3 nucleotide sequence: TGTGCCAGCAGCGAGACTCGGGACAGCGGGCAGTACTTC.